Presented here are 24 T cell receptor beta chains from one specimen sequenced in a study of regulatory T cells in long-lasting Graves disease. Specified time point: newly diagnosed GD, antithyroid drugs for less than 3 months. PBMC RNA served as the TCR library source. The authors built TCR beta libraries using iRepertoire HTBI primers and Arm-PCR of CDR3 regions. TCRdb recomputed calls from the multiplex PCR reads with MiXCR, one row per CDR3 protein. The sample consists of 500,000 to 700,000 distinct CDR3 sequences, roughly 15% of them appearing once. This same sample was also part of a study on T cells in Graves' hyperthyroidism and ophthalmopathy.

Sequencing used peripheral blood mononuclear cells (PBMCs), obtained at new diagnosis, from a patient treated with antithyroid drugs. These receptors came from a woman in her thirties with Graves disease.

This clonotype was seen a handful of times. The V gene is TRBV24-1, the J gene TRBJ1-6; a possible D gene is TRBD1 (5 bases). The germline V gene encodes CDR1 KGHDR and CDR2 SFDVKD. V lost 4 bases, J lost 10 bases, and 13 bases lay in between. This CDR3 comprises 14 residues. CDR3 protein: CATSEGPPGSPLHF. The CDR3 DNA reads TGTGCCACCAGTGAGGGGCCTCCCGGGTCACCCCTCCACTTT.

The chain recombines TRBV5-1 with TRBJ1-6; no reliable D call. From germline, CDR1 is SGHRS and CDR2 YFSETQ. The CDR3 is 14 amino acids. Trimming pared 0 bases from V and 9 bases from J, leaving 10 bases between. The DNA for the CDR3 is TGCGCCAGCAGCTTGGCCGGCAATGGTTCACCCCTCCACTTT. Translating it yields CASSLAGNGSPLHF.

There are many counts of this clonotype. This chain links TRBV6-1 with TRBJ1-4, with D possibly being TRBD1 (5 bases). From germline, CDR1 is MNHNS and CDR2 SASEGT. V was pared by 5 bases and J by 5 bases, with 12 bases between. CDR3 size: 14 residues. The CDR3 DNA reads as TGTGCCAGCAGTCCCCGGACACCGAATGAAAAACTGTTTTTT. This sequence encodes CASSPRTPNEKLFF.

This clonotype was detected many times. CDR3: CASSSNPGAGSPLHF. In nucleotides, the CDR3 is TGTGCCAGCAGCTCAAACCCGGGCGCCGGTTCACCCCTCCACTTT. The chain employs TRBV2 and TRBJ1-6; D is uncertain. V lost 6 bases and J lost 9, with 18 bases in between. The V gene's germline CDR1 is SNHLY and CDR2 FYNNEI. This CDR3 comprises 15 residues.

A few counts support this clonotype. The chain uses TRBV2 and TRBJ1-4, with 7 bases fitting TRBD1. Trimming took 6 bases from V and 7 from J; bases not matched to a gene: 8. This CDR3 has 14 residues. The germline V gene encodes CDR1 SNHLY and CDR2 FYNNEI. CDR3 sequence (DNA): TGTGCCAGCAGGAAAAGGGGGCTCAGTGAAAAACTGTTTTTT. Translation: CASRKRGLSEKLFF.

This clonotype was found a few times. The junction differs from germline at one of its ends, possibly a read error. The chain joins TRBV18 to TRBJ2-1; D is undetermined. Germline lookup yields CDR1 KGHSH and CDR2 LQKENI. CDR3 size: 13 residues. The CDR3 region has the DNA TGTGCCAGCTCACCACCTGGTATCGGCCCCTCAGTCTTC. It specifies CASSPPGIGPSVF. The whole variable domain, remainder taken from reference TRBV18 and TRBJ2-1, is NAGVMQNPRHLVRRRGQEARLRCSPMKGHSHVYWYRQLPEEGLKFMVYLQKENIIDESGMPKERFSAEFPKEGPSILRIQQVVRGDSAAYFCASSPPGIGPSVFGPGTRLTVL.

This clonotype appeared many times. The chain carries TRBV20-1 and TRBJ1-1; D might be TRBD1 (5 bases). Trimming took off 5 bases at V and 1 base at J, with 17 bases between the two ends. Germline CDR1 DFQATT, CDR2 SNEGSKA (reference sequence). The CDR3 spans 15 residues. The CDR3 DNA sequence: TGCAGTGCTGACAATCCGGGACGGGGGAACACTGAAGCTTTCTTT. Amino acids: CSADNPGRGNTEAFF.

This clonotype has a handful of counts. The gene calls are TRBV20-1 and TRBJ2-5; maybe TRBD2 (5 bases). CDR3 length: 15 amino acids. The V end was cut by 5 bases, the J end by 2 bases, with 18 bases between. CDR1 and CDR2 from the germline V gene are DFQATT and SNEGSKA (reference sequence). In DNA form, the CDR3 reads TGCAGTGCTCACCTCCCTAGCACCTCACAAGAGACCCAGTACTTC. Translation: CSAHLPSTSQETQYF.

This clonotype has only a few counts. The chain recombines TRBV30 with TRBJ2-7, with D perhaps matching TRBD2 (6 bases). From germline, CDR1 is GTSNPN and CDR2 SVGIG (reference sequence). Trimming removed 1 base at V and 4 bases at J, with 20 bases between. This CDR3 spans 16 amino acids. The CDR3 DNA follows: TGTGCCTGGAGTGGGGGGGTACAAGGGCCTGGATACGAGCAGTACTTC. The encoded protein is CAWSGGVQGPGYEQYF.

The chain's CDR3 is CASTRHVMLRTPGGGSYNEQFF. Here the CDR3 DNA reads TGTGCCAGTACCCGCCACGTTATGCTGCGGACCCCCGGGGGTGGCTCCTACAATGAGCAGTTCTTC. V is TRBV19 and J is TRBJ2-1; a possible D gene is TRBD2 (6 bases). The CDR3 loop spans 22 amino acids. Per germline, CDR1 LNHDA and CDR2 SQIVND (reference sequence). Trimming shortened V by 7 bases and J by 0 bases, and 34 bases separated the two germline ends.

This clonotype was recorded many times. This chain uses TRBV6-5 with TRBJ1-4; 7 nucleotides agree with TRBD1. Germline trimming cut 2 bases from V and 8 bases from J; bases unmatched to any gene: 8. CDR1 is MNHEY and CDR2 is SVGAGI in the germline V gene. There are 15 residues in the CDR3. The CDR3 sequence is CASSYPDRVREKLFF. CDR3 coding DNA: TGTGCCAGCAGTTACCCCGACAGGGTACGGGAAAAACTGTTTTTT.

In this sample, this clonotype turned up many times. V usage is TRBV20-1 and J usage is TRBJ2-7; 7 bases match TRBD1. The germline gives CDR1 DFQATT, CDR2 SNEGSKA (reference sequence). V trimming: 3 bases; J trimming: 1 base; junction bases outside the gene matches: 9. The CDR3 extends over 15 amino acids. CDR3 nucleotide sequence: TGCAGTGCTAGTGCCGGGACAGCCACATCCTACGAGCAGTACTTC. It specifies CSASAGTATSYEQYF.

This clonotype showed up many times. The chain carries TRBV2 and TRBJ1-4; 7 bases fit TRBD1. With V trimmed by 8 bases and J by 10 bases, 10 bases remained unmatched. The CDR3 spans 13 residues. The V gene's germline CDR1 is SNHLY and CDR2 FYNNEI. CDR3 bases: TGTGCCAGCGGGGACAGAGGAGTAAGAAAACTGTTTTTT. Translation: CASGDRGVRKLFF.

The sample holds a few counts of this clonotype. The V call is TRBV3-1, the J call TRBJ2-6; no clear D. The CDR3 sequence is 18 residues long. V lost 4 bases and J 0 bases, leaving 16 bases between the germline ends. The germline V gene encodes CDR1 LGHDT and CDR2 YNNKEL (reference sequence). The CDR3 reads CASSRIIGQASGANVLTF. As DNA, the CDR3 is TGTGCCAGCAGCCGAATCATCGGGCAAGCCTCTGGGGCCAACGTCCTGACTTTC. Using reference TRBV3-1 and TRBJ2-6 for the parts outside the CDR3, the full variable domain is DTAVSQTPKYLVTQMGNDKSIKCEQNLGHDTMYWYKQDSKKFLKIMFSYNNKELIINETVPNRFSPKSPDKAHLNLHINSLELGDSAVYFCASSRIIGQASGANVLTFGAGSRLTVL.

J is TRBJ1-1 and V is TRBV6-1; possibly TRBD1 for D (6 bases). CDR1 is MNHNS and CDR2 is SASEGT in the germline V gene. The V end lost 7 bases, the J end lost 0 bases, and 15 bases lay between the germline ends. This CDR3 contains 15 residues. CDR3 protein: CASILTGPMNTEAFF. The CDR3 DNA reads TGTGCCAGCATCCTGACAGGACCCATGAACACTGAAGCTTTCTTT.

This clonotype has a handful of counts. The chain links TRBV24-1 to TRBJ2-1; TRBD2 matches 10 bases. The CDR3 runs to 17 residues. Trimming at V came to 9 bases and at J to 2 bases, leaving 12 bases not matched to a gene. Per germline, CDR1 KGHDR and CDR2 SFDVKD. CDR3 in DNA: TGTGCCACCTATAGGGGGCCTAGCGGGAGTCCCTACAATGAGCAGTTCTTC. Its translation is CATYRGPSGSPYNEQFF.

This clonotype appeared many times. The chain links TRBV28 to TRBJ1-2; no reliable D call. Trimming cost V 5 bases and J 8 bases, with 12 bases left between them. This CDR3 contains 12 residues. Germline lookup yields CDR1 MDHEN and CDR2 SYDVKM. CDR3 protein: CASSTRTVGYTF. The CDR3, as DNA: TGTGCCAGCAGTACCCGAACAGTGGGCTACACCTTC.

At least ten counts were recorded for this clonotype. At one end the junction does not follow the germline gene, possibly because of a read error. V gene TRBV28 combines with J gene TRBJ2-7, with TRBD1 identical over 11 bases. CDR1 is MDHEN and CDR2 is SYDVKM in the germline V gene. CDR3 length: 15 residues. The CDR3 DNA sequence: TGTGCCAGCAGCTTATTAGGGACAGGGGGATACGAGCAGTACTTC. Its translation is CASSLLGTGGYEQYF. The full variable domain, its missing parts supplied by reference TRBV28 and TRBJ2-7, is DVKVTQSSRYLVKRTGEKVFLECVQDMDHENMFWYRQDPGLGLRLIYFSYDVKMKEKGDIPEGYSVSREKKERFSLILESASTNQTSMYLCASSLLGTGGYEQYFGPGTRLTVT.

This clonotype was picked up many times. This chain uses TRBV28 with TRBJ1-1; D gene uncertain. CDR3 length: 12 residues. The V gene's germline CDR1 is MDHEN and CDR2 SYDVKM. With 3 bases removed from V and 10 bases from J, the gap between germline ends came to 12 bases. CDR3: CASSFHPGRAFF. The CDR3 DNA reads as TGTGCCAGCAGTTTCCACCCAGGACGAGCTTTCTTT.

The chain links TRBV6-5 to TRBJ1-5; possible D gene TRBD1, 5 bases. Germline CDR1 and CDR2: MNHEY and SVGAGI. The CDR3 totals 15 residues. V lost 0 bases and J lost 10, with 16 bases in between. CDR3 sequence reads: CASSYSRGARGPQHF. In nucleotides, the CDR3 is TGTGCCAGCAGTTACTCTCGAGGGGCCAGAGGACCCCAGCATTTT.

The chain links TRBV19 to TRBJ2-3; tentatively, D is TRBD1 (5 bases). The closer fit of TRBJ2-5 to the DNA end suggests the J call may be wrong. The germline CDR1 and CDR2 sequences are LNHDA and SQIVND (reference sequence). The CDR3 is made up of 14 amino acids. CDR3 sequence: CASSLWGLGETQYF. The CDR3 DNA follows: TGTGCCAGTAGTCTCTGGGGCCTGGGGGAGACCCAGTACTTC.

This clonotype appeared many times. Relative to the germline gene, one junction end is altered; a read error may explain this. The chain has TRBV7-9 and TRBJ1-1; TRBD1 might be the D (5 bases). The CDR3 extends over 13 amino acids. Germline V gene data show CDR1 as SEHNR and CDR2 as FQNEAQ (reference sequence). The CDR3 nucleotides read TGTGCCAGCAGTTTAGACAGCAACACTGAAGCTTTCTTT. It is translated as CASSLDSNTEAFF.

This clonotype was detected only once. The chain recombines TRBV19 with TRBJ1-1, with a tentative D call TRBD1 (5 bases). The CDR3 spans 14 residues. Germline CDR1 LNHDA, CDR2 SQIVND (reference sequence). Trimming removed 6 bases at V and 4 bases at J, with 15 bases between. CDR3 in amino acids: CASRVPGQGTEAFF. DNA of the CDR3: TGTGCCAGTAGAGTACCAGGTCAGGGCACTGAAGCTTTCTTT. Together with reference TRBV19 and TRBJ1-1, the CDR3 gives the full variable domain: DGGITQSPKYLFRKEGQNVTLSCEQNLNHDAMYWYRQDPGQGLRLIYYSQIVNDFQKGDIAEGYSVSREKKESFPLTVTSAQKNPTAFYLCASRVPGQGTEAFFGQGTRLTVV.

This clonotype was observed a few times. The V call is TRBV9, the J call TRBJ2-1; D possibly matches TRBD1 or TRBD2 (5 bases each). Trimming cost V 3 bases and J 8 bases, with 15 bases left between them. Germline values: CDR1 SGDLS, CDR2 YYNGEE. The CDR3 covers 14 residues. The CDR3 DNA follows: TGTGCCAGCAGCGACGAGGGGCTTTTAGATGAGCAGTTCTTC. Amino acids: CASSDEGLLDEQFF. Full variable domain (missing parts from reference TRBV9 and TRBJ2-1): DSGVTQTPKHLITATGQRVTLRCSPRSGDLSVYWYQQSLDQGLQFLIQYYNGEERAKGNILERFSAQQFPDLHSELNLSSLELGDSALYFCASSDEGLLDEQFFGPGTRLTVL.